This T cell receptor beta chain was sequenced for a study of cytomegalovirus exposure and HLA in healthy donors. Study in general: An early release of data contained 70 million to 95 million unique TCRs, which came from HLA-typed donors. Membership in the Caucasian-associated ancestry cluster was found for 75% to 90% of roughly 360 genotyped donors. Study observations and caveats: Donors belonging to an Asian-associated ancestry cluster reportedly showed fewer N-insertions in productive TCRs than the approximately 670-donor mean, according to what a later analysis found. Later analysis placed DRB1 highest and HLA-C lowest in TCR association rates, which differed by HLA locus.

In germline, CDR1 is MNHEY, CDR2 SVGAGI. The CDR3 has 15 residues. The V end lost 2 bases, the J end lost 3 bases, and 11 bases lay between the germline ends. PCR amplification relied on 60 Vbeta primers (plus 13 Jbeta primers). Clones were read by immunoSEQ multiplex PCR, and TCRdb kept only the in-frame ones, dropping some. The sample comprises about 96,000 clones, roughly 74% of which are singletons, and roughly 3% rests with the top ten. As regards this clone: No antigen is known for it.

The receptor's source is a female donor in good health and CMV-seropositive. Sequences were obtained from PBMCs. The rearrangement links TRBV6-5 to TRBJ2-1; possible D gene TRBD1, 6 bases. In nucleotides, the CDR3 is TGTGCCAGCAGTTACGAATTAGGGGGCTACAATGAGCAGTTCTTC. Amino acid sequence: CASSYELGGYNEQFF.